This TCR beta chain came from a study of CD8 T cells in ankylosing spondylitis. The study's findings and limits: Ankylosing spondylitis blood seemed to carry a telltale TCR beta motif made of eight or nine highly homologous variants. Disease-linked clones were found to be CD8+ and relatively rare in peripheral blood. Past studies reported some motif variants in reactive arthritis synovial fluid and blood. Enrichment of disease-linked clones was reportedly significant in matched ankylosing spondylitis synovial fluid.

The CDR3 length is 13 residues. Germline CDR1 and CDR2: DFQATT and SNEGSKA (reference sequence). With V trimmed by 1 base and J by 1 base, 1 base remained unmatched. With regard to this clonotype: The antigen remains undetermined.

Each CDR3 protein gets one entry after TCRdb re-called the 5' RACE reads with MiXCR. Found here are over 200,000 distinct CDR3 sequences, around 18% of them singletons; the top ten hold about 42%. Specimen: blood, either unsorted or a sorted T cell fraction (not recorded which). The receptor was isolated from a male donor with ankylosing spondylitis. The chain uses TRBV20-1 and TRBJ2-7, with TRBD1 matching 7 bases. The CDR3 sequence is CSARATGSYEQYF. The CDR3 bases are TGCAGTGCTAGAGCGACAGGGTCCTACGAGCAGTACTTC.